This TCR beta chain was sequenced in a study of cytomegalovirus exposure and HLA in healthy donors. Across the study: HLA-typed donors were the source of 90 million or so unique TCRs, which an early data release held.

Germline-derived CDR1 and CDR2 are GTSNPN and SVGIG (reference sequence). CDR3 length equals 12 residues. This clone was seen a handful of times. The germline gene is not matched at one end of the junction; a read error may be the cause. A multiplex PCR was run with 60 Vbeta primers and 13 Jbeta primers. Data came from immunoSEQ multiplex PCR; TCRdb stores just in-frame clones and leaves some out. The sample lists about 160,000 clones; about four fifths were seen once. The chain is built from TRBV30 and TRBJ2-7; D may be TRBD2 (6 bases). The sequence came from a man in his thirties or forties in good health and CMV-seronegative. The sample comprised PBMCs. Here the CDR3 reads CAWMRIVAVQHF. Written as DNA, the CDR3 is TGTGCCTGGATGAGGATTGTAGCGGTTCAGCACTTC.